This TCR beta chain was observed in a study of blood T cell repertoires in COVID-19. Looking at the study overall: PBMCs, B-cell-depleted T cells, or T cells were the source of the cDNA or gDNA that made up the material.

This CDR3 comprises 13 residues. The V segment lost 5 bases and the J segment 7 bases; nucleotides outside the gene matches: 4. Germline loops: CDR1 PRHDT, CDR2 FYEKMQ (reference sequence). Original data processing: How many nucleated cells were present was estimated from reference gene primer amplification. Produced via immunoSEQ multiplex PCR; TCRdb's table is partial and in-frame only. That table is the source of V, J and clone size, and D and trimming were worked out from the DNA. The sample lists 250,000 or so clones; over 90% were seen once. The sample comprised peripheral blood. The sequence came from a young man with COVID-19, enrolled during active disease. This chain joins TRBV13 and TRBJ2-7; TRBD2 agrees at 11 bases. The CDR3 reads CASSPRLAGEQYF. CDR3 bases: TGTGCCAGCAGCCCTCGACTAGCGGGGGAGCAGTACTTC.